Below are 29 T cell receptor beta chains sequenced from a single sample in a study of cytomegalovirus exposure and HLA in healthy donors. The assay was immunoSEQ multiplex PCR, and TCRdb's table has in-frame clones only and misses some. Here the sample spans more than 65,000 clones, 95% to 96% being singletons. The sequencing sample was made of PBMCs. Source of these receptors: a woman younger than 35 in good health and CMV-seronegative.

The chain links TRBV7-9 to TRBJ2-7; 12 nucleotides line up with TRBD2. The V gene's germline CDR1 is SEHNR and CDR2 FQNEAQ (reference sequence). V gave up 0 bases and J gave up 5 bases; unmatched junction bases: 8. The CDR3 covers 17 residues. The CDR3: CASSLALLAGGTHEQYF. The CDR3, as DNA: TGTGCCAGCAGCTTAGCCCTACTAGCGGGAGGCACCCACGAGCAGTACTTC.

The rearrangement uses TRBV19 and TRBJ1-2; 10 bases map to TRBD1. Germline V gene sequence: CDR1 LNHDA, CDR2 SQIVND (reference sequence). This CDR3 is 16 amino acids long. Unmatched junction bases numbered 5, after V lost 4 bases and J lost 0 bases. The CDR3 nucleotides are TGTGCCAGTAGTAGGGACAGGGGAAGAACTAACTATGGCTACACCTTC. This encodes CASSRDRGRTNYGYTF.

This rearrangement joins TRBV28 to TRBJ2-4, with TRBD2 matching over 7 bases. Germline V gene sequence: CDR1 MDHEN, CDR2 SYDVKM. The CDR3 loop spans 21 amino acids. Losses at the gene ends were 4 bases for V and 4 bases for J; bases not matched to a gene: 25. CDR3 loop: CASSSFARGDGRANAKNIQYF. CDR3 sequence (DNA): TGTGCCAGCAGTTCTTTCGCCCGAGGGGATGGGAGGGCCAATGCTAAAAACATTCAGTACTTC.

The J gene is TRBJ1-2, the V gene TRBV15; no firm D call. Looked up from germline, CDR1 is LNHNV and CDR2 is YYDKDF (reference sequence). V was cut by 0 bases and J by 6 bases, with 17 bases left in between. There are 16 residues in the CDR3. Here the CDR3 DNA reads TGTGCCACCAGCAGAGATCTCTCCTCGAAGCCCGATGGCTACACCTTC. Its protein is CATSRDLSSKPDGYTF.

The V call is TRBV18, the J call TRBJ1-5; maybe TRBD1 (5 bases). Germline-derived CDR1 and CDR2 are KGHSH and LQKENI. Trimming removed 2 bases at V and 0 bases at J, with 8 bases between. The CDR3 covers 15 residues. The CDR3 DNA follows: TGTGCCAGCTCACCAGGGGCCGTTAGCAATCAGCCCCAGCATTTT. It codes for CASSPGAVSNQPQHF.

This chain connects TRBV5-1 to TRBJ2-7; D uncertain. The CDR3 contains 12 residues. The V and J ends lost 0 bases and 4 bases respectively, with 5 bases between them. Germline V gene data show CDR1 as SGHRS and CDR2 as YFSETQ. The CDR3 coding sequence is TGCGCCAGCAGCTTGGACCAGTACGAGCAGTACTTC. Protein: CASSLDQYEQYF.

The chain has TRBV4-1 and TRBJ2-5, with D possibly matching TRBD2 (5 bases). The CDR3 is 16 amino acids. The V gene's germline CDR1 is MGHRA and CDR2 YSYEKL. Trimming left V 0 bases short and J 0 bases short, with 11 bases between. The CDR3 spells CASSQDGTGYQETQYF. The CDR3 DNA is TGCGCCAGCAGCCAAGATGGTACGGGGTACCAAGAGACCCAGTACTTC.

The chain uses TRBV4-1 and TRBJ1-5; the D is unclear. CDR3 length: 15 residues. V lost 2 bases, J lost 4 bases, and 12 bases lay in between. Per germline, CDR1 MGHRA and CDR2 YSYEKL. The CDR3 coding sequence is TGCGCCAGCAGCCAAAACCCCAGCGGGAATCAGCCCCAGCATTTT. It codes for CASSQNPSGNQPQHF.

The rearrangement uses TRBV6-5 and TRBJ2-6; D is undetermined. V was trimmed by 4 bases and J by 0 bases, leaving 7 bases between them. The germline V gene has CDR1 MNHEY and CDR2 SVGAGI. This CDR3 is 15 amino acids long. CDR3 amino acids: CASSLDISGANVLTF. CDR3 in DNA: TGTGCCAGCAGTTTAGACATCTCTGGGGCCAACGTCCTGACTTTC.

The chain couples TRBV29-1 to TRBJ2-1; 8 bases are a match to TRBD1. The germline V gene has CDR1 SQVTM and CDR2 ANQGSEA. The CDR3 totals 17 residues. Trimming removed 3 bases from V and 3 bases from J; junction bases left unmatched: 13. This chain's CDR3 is CSVEGSRGQGFYNEQFF. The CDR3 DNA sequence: TGCAGCGTTGAGGGGTCCCGAGGACAGGGTTTCTACAATGAGCAGTTCTTC.

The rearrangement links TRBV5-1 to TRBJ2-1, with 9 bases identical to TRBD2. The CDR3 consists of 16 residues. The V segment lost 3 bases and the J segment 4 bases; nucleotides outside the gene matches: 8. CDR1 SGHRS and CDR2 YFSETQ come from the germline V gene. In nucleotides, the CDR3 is TGCGCCAGCAGCTCCCCCCCTGCGGGAGGGTACAATGAGCAGTTCTTC. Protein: CASSSPPAGGYNEQFF.

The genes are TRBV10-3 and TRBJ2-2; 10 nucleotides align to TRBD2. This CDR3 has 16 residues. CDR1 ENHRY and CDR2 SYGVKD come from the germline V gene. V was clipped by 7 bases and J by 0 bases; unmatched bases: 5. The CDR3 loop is CAIMGTSGANTGELFF. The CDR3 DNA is TGTGCCATCATGGGAACTAGCGGGGCGAACACCGGGGAGCTGTTTTTT.

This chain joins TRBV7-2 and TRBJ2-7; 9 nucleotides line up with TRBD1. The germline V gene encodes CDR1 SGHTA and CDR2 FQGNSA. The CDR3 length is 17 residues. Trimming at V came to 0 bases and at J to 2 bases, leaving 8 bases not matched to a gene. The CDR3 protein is CASSLAQGQGFPYEQYF. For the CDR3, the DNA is TGTGCCAGCAGCTTAGCGCAAGGACAGGGGTTCCCCTACGAGCAGTACTTC.

CDR3 nucleotides: TGCGCCAGCAGCTTGGCCCAGGGGGCTCCAGGGGAGCTGTTTTTT. Its protein product is CASSLAQGAPGELFF. This sequence joins TRBV5-1 and TRBJ2-2; 8 nucleotides align to TRBD1. CDR1 and CDR2 from the germline V gene are SGHRS and YFSETQ. The CDR3 is 15 amino acids. V was pared by 0 bases and J by 8 bases, with 6 bases of the junction left unmatched.

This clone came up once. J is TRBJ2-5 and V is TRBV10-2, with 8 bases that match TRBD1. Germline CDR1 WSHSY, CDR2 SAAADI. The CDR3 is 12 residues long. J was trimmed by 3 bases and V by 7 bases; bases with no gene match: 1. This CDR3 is CASTDREETQYF. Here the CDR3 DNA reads TGCGCCAGCACGGACAGGGAAGAGACCCAGTACTTC.

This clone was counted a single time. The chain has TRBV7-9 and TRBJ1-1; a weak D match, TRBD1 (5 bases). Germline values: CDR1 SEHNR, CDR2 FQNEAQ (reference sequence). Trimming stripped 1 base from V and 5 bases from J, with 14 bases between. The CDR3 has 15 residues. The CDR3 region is CASSLGGEIRTEAFF. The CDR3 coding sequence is TGTGCCAGCAGCTTAGGGGGGGAAATTCGGACTGAAGCTTTCTTT. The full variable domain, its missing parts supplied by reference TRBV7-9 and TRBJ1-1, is DTGVSQNPRHKITKRGQNVTFRCDPISEHNRLYWYRQTLGQGPEFLTYFQNEAQLEKSRLLSDRFSAERPKGSFSTLEIQRTEQGDSAMYLCASSLGGEIRTEAFFGQGTRLTVV.

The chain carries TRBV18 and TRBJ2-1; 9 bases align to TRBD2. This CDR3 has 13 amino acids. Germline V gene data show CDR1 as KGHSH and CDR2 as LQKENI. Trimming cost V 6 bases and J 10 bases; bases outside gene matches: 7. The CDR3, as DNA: TGTGCCAGCTCGGCGTCTAGCGGGACCGAGCAGTTCTTC. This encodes CASSASSGTEQFF.

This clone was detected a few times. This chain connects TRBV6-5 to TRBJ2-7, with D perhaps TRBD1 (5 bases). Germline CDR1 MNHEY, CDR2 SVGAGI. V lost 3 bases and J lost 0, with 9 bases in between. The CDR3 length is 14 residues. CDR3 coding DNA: TGTGCCAGCAGTTATAGACAGCCCTCCTACGAGCAGTACTTC. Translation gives CASSYRQPSYEQYF.

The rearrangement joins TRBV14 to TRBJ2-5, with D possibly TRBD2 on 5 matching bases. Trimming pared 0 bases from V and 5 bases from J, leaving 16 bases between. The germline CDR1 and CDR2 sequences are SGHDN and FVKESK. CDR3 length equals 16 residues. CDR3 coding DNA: TGTGCCAGCAGCCAAGATGTGCCAGAAACTAGGGAGACCCAGTACTTC. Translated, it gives CASSQDVPETRETQYF. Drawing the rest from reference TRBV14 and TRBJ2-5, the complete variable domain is EAGVTQFPSHSVIEKGQTVTLRCDPISGHDNLYWYRRVMGKEIKFLLHFVKESKQDESGMPNNRFLAERTGGTYSTLKVQPAELEDSGVYFCASSQDVPETRETQYFGPGTRLLVL.

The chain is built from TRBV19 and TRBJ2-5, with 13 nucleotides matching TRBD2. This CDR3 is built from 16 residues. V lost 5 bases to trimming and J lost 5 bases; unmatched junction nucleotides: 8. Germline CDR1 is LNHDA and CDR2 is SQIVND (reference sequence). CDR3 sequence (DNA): TGTGCCAGTAGTTCCAGGACTAGCGGGAGACGGGAGACCCAGTACTTC. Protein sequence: CASSSRTSGRRETQYF.

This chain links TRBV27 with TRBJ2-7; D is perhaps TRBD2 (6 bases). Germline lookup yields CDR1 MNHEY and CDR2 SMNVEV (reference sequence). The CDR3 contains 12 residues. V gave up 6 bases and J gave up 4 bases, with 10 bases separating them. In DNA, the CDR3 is TGTGCCAGCAGGGACTACGCATACGAGCAGTACTTC. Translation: CASRDYAYEQYF.

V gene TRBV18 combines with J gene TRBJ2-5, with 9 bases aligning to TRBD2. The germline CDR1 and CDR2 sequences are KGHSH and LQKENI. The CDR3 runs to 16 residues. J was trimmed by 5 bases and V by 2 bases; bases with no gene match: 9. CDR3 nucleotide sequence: TGTGCCAGCTCACCATCGTTGCGGGAGGGCTATGAGACCCAGTACTTC. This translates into CASSPSLREGYETQYF.

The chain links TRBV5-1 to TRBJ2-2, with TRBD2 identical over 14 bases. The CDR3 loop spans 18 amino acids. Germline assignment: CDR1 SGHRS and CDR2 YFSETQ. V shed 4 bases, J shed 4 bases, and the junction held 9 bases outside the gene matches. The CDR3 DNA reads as TGCGCCAGCAGCGCGGGGACTAGCGGGAGAGTAAGCACCGGGGAGCTGTTTTTT. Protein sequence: CASSAGTSGRVSTGELFF. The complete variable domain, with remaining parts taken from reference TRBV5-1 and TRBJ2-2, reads KAGVTQTPRYLIKTRGQQVTLSCSPISGHRSVSWYQQTPGQGLQFLFEYFSETQRNKGNFPGRFSGRQFSNSRSEMNVSTLELGDSALYLCASSAGTSGRVSTGELFFGEGSRLTVL.

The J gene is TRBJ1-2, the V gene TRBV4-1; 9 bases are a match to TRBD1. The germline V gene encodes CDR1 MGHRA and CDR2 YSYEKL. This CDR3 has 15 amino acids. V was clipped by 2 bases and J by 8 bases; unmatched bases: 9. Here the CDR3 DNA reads TGCGCCAGCAGCCAAACAACCGGGACAGGGTGGGGCTACACCTTC. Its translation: CASSQTTGTGWGYTF.

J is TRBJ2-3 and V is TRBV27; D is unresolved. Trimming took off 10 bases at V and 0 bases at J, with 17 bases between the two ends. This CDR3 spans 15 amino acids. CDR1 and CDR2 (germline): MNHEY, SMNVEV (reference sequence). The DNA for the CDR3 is TGTGCCACCATGTGGTCTGGCTCTAGCACAGATACGCAGTATTTT. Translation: CATMWSGSSTDTQYF.

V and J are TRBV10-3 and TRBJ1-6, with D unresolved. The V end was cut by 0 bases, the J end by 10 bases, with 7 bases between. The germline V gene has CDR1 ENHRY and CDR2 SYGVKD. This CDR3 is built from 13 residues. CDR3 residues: CAISESEGSPLHF. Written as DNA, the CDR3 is TGTGCCATCAGTGAGTCTGAGGGATCACCCCTCCACTTT.

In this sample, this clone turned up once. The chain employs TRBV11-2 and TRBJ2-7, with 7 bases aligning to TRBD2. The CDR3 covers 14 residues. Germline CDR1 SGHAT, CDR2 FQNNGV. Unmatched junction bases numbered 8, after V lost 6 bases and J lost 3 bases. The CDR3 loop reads CASRRSSGNYEQYF. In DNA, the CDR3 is TGTGCCAGCAGGCGCTCTAGCGGAAACTACGAGCAGTACTTC.

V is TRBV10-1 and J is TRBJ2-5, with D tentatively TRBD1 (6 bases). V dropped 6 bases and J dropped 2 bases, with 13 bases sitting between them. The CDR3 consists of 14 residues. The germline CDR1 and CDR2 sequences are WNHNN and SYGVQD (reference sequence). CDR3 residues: CASSSGQIQETQYF. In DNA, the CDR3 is TGCGCCAGCAGCTCCGGACAGATTCAAGAGACCCAGTACTTC.

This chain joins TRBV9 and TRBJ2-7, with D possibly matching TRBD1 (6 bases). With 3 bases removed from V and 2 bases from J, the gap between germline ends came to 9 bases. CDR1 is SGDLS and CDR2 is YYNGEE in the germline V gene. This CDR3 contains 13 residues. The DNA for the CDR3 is TGTGCCAGCAGCGAAGGACAGCCCTACGAGCAGTACTTC. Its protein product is CASSEGQPYEQYF.